This T cell receptor beta chain is from a study of cytomegalovirus exposure and HLA in healthy donors. CDR3 length: 13 amino acids. The germline V and J ends were trimmed by 10 bases and 4 bases, with 14 bases remaining between them. Germline V CDR1 and CDR2: MRHNA, SNTAGT. Researchers ran the PCR with 60 Vbeta and 13 Jbeta primers. Here immunoSEQ multiplex PCR was the method, and the copy in TCRdb shows in-frame clones only, minus some. The data show 200,000 or so clones, 78% seen once. The chain combines TRBV6-4 with TRBJ1-5; D not resolved. The sequence was collected from a woman younger than 45 in good health and CMV-seropositive. The specimen sequenced was PBMCs. The CDR3 sequence is CATSIEENQPQHF. The CDR3 nucleotides are TGTGCCACCTCCATAGAAGAGAATCAGCCCCAGCATTTT.